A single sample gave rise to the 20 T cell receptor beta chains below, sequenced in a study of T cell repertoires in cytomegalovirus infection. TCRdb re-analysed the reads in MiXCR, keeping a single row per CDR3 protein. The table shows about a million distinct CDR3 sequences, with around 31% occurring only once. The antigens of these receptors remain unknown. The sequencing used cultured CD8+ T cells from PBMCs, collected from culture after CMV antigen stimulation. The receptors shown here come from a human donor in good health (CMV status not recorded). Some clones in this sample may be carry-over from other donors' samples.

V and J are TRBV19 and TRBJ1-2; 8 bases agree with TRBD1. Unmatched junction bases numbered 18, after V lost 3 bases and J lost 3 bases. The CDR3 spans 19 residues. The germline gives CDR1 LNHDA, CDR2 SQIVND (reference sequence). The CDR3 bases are TGTGCCAGTAGTATCCTCCCGGACAGGGCTGCGACTTCGGACTATGGCTACACCTTC. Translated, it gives CASSILPDRAATSDYGYTF. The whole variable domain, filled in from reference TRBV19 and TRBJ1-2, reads DGGITQSPKYLFRKEGQNVTLSCEQNLNHDAMYWYRQDPGQGLRLIYYSQIVNDFQKGDIAEGYSVSREKKESFPLTVTSAQKNPTAFYLCASSILPDRAATSDYGYTFGSGTRLTVV.

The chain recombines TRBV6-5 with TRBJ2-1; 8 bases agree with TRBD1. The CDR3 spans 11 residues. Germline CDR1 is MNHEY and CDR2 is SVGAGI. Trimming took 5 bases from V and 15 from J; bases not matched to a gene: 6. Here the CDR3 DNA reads TGTGCCAGCAGTGCCGGGACAGGTCTGTTCTTC. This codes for CASSAGTGLFF.

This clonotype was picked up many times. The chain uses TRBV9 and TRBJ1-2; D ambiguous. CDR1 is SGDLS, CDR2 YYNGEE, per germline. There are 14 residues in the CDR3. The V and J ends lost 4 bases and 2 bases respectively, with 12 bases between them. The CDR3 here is CASSRSNSNYGYTF. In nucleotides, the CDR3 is TGTGCCAGCAGCCGTAGTAACAGCAACTATGGCTACACCTTC.

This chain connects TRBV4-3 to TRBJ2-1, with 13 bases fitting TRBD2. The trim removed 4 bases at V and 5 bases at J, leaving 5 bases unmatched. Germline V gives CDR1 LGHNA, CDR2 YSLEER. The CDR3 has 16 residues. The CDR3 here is CASSPVGLAGNNEQFF. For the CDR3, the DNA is TGCGCCAGCAGCCCAGTGGGACTAGCGGGGAACAATGAGCAGTTCTTC.

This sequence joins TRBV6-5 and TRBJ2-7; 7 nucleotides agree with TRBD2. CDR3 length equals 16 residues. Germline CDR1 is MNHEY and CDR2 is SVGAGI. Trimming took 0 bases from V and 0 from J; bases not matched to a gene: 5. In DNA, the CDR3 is TGTGCCAGCAGTTACTCGCTGGGAGGGAGCTCCTACGAGCAGTACTTC. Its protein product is CASSYSLGGSSYEQYF.

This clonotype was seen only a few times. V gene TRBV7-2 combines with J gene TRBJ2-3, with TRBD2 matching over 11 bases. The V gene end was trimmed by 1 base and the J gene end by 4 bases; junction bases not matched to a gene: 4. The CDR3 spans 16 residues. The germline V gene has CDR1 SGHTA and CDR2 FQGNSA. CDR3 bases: TGTGCCAGCAGCTTAGAGGTAGCGGGGGGGTCAGATACGCAGTATTTT. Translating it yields CASSLEVAGGSDTQYF.

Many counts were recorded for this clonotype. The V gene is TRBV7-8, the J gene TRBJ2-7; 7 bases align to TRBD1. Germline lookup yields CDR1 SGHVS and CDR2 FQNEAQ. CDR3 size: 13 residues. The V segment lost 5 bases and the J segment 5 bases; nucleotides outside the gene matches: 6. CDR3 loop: CASSPTGVHEQYV. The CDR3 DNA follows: TGTGCCAGCAGCCCTACAGGGGTCCACGAGCAGTACGTC.

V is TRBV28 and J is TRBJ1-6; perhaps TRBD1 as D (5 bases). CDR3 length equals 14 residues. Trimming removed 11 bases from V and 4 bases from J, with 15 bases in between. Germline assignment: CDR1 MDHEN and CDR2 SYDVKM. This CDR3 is CAGGSDEYNSPLHF. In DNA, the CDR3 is TGTGCCGGGGGGTCGGACGAGTATAATTCACCCCTCCACTTT.

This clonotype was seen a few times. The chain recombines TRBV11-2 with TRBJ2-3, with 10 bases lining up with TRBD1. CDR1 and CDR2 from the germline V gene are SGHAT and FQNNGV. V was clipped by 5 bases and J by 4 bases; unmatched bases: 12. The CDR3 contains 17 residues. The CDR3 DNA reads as TGTGCCAGCAGCCGAAGGTGGGACAGGGGCTCCCCAGATACGCAGTATTTT. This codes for CASSRRWDRGSPDTQYF.

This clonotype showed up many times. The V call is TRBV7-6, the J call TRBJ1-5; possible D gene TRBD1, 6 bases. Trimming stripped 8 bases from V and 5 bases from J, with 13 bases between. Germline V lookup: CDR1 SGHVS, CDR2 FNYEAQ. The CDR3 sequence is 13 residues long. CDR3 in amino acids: CASGGGSDQPQHF. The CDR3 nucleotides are TGTGCCAGCGGAGGGGGGTCGGATCAGCCCCAGCATTTT. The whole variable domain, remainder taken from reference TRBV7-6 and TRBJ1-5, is GAGVSQSPRYKVTKRGQDVALRCDPISGHVSLYWYRQALGQGPEFLTYFNYEAQQDKSGLPNDRFSAERPEGSISTLTIQRTEQRDSAMYRCASGGGSDQPQHFGDGTRLSIL.

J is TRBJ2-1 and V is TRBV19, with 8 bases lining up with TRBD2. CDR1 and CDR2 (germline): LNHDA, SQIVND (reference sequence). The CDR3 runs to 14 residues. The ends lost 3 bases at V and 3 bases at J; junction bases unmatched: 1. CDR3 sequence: CASSIGTSYNEQFF. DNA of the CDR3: TGTGCCAGTAGTATCGGGACTAGCTACAATGAGCAGTTCTTC.

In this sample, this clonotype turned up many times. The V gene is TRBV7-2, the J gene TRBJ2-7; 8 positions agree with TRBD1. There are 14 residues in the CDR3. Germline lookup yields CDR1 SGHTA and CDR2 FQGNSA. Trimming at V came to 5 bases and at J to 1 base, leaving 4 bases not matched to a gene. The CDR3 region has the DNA TGTGCCAGCAGCATCGGACAGGGATCCTACGAGCAGTACGTC. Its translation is CASSIGQGSYEQYV.

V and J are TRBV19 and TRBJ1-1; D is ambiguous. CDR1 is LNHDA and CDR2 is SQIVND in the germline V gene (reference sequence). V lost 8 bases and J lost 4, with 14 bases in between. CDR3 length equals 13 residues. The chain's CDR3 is CASCLGGSTEAFF. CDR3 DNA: TGTGCCAGTTGTCTGGGAGGTTCCACTGAAGCTTTCTTT.

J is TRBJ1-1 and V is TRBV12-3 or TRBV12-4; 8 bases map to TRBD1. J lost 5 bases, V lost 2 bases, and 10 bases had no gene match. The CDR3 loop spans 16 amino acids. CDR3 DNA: TGTGCCAGCAGTTTACGGGTGGACAGGGCGTCGACTGAAGCTTTCTTT. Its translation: CASSLRVDRASTEAFF.

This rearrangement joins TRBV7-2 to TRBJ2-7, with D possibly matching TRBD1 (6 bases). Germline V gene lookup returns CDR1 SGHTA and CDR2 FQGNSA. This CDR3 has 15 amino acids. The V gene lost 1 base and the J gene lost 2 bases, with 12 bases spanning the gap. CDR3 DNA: TGTGCCAGCAGCTTAGATGGGACACTAACCTACGAGCAGTACTTC. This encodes CASSLDGTLTYEQYF.

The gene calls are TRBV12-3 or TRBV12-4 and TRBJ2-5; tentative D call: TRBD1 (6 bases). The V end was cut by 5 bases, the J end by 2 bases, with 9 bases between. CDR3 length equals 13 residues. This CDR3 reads CASSGQRQETQYF. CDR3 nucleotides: TGTGCCAGCAGTGGACAGAGACAAGAGACCCAGTACTTC.

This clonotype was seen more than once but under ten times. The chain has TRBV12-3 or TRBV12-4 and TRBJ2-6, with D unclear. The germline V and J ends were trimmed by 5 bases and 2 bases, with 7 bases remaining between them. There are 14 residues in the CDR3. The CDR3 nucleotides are TGTGCCAGCAGTCCCTGGGCTGGGGCCAACGTCCTGACTTTC. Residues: CASSPWAGANVLTF.

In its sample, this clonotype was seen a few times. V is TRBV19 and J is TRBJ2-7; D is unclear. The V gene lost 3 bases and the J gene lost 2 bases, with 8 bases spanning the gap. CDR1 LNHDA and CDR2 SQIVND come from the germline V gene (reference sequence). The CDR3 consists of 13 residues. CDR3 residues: CASSMGITYEQYF. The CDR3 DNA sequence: TGTGCCAGTAGTATGGGCATCACCTACGAGCAGTACTTC. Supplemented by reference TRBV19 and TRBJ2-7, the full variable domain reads DGGITQSPKYLFRKEGQNVTLSCEQNLNHDAMYWYRQDPGQGLRLIYYSQIVNDFQKGDIAEGYSVSREKKESFPLTVTSAQKNPTAFYLCASSMGITYEQYFGPGTRLTVT.

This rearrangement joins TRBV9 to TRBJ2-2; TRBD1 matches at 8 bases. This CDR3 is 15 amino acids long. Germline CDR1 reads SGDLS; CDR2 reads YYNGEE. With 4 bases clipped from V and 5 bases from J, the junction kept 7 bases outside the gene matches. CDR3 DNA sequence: TGTGCCAGCAGCCCGTGGGACAGGATAACCGGGGAGCTGTTTTTT. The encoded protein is CASSPWDRITGELFF. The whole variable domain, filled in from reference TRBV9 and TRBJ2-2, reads DSGVTQTPKHLITATGQRVTLRCSPRSGDLSVYWYQQSLDQGLQFLIQYYNGEERAKGNILERFSAQQFPDLHSELNLSSLELGDSALYFCASSPWDRITGELFFGEGSRLTVL.

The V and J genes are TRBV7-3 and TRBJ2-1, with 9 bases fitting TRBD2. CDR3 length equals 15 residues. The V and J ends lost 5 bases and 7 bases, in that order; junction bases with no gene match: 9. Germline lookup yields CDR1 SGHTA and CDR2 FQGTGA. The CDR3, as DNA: TGTGCCAGCAGCCGATGGACTAGCGAGTATAATGAGCAGTTCTTC. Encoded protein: CASSRWTSEYNEQFF.